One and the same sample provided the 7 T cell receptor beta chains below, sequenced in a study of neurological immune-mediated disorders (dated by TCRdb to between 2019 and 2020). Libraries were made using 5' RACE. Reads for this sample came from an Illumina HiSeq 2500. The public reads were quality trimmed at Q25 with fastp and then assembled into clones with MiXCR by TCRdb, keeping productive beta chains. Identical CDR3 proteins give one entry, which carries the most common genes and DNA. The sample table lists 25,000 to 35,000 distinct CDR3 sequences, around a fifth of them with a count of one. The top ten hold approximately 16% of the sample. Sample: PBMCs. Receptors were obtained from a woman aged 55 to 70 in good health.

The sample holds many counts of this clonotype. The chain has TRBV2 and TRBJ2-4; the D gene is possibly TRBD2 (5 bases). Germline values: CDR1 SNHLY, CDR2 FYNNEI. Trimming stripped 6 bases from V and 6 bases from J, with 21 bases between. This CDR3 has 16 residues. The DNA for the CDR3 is TGTGCCAGCAGGAAACCCCTCGGGGTCGATGGAAACATTCAGTACTTC. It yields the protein CASRKPLGVDGNIQYF.

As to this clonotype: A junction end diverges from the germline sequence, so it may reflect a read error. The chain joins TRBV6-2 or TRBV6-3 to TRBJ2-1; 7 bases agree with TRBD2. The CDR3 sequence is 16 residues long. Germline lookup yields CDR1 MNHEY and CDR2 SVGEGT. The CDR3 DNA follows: TGTGTCAGCAGTTCCAATGGAGGGAGGGTCAGAAATGAGCAGTTCTTC. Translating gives CVSSSNGGRVRNEQFF.

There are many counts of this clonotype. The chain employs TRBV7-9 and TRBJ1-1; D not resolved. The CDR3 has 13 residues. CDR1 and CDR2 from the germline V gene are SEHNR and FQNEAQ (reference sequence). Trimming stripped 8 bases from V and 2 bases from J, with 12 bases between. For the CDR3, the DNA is TGTGCCAGCGGTAGCGGAGGTAACACTGAAGCTTTCTTT. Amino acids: CASGSGGNTEAFF.

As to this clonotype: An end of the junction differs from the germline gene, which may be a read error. The CDR3 loop reads CANSFPGSSLFF. CDR3 coding DNA: TGTGCCAACAGTTTCCCAGGGTCATCACTGTTTTTT. This rearrangement joins TRBV12-3 or TRBV12-4 to TRBJ1-4; a weak D match, TRBD1 (5 bases). The CDR3 has 12 residues.

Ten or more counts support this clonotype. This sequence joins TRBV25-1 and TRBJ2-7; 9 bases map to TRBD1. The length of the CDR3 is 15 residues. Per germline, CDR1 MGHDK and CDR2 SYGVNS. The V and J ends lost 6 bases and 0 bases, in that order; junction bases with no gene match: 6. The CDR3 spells CASRDRGYPSYEQYF. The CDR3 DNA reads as TGTGCCAGCAGGGACAGGGGTTATCCCTCCTACGAGCAGTACTTC.

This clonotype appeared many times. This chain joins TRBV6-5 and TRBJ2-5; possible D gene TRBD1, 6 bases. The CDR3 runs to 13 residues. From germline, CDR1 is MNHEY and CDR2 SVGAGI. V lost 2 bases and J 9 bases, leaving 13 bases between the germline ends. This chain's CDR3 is CASSYLLAGAQYF. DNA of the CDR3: TGTGCCAGCAGTTACCTGTTGGCAGGGGCCCAGTACTTC.

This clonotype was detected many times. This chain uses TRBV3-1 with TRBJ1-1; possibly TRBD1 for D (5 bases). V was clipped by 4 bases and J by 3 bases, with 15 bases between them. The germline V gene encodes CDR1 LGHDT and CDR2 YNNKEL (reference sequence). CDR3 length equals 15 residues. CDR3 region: CASSLGGGAYTEAFF. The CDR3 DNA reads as TGTGCCAGCAGCCTCGGGGGTGGGGCCTACACTGAAGCTTTCTTT.